This T cell receptor (beta chain) was captured by sequencing in a study of early T cells in non-severe SARS-CoV-2 infection. Across the whole study: Sequencing of bulk RNA from unsorted whole blood was done, without chain pairing. Whole-study results and caveats: Matching against VDJdb likely underestimated virus-specific expansions, favoring anti-spike CD8.

Unique molecular identifiers tagged individual cDNA molecules. TCRdb reprocessed the 5' RACE reads with MiXCR, giving one entry per CDR3 protein. The sample holds 56,000 or so distinct CDR3 sequences, 8% to 10% seen once. As regards this clonotype: Its antigen is not known.

The V and J ends lost 4 bases and 5 bases respectively, with 14 bases between them. This CDR3 comprises 14 residues. Germline V gene lookup returns CDR1 ENHRY and CDR2 SYGVKD. The TCR sequence derives from an adult who was a healthcare worker with PCR-confirmed SARS-CoV-2 infection or an uninfected control (not recorded which). Sequenced: whole blood. V gene TRBV10-3 combines with J gene TRBJ2-5; D uncertain. In DNA form, the CDR3 reads TGTGCCATCAGTGTTGGCGAGATCGGGGAGACCCAGTACTTC. This gives the protein CAISVGEIGETQYF.